These 24 T cell receptor beta chains were all obtained from the same sample, sequenced in a study of blood T cells in healthy people across ages. Using a J-beta primer mix together with a sample-barcoded 5' primer, a second PCR was run for about 7 to 12 cycles. TCRdb re-derived calls from the 5' RACE reads in MiXCR, one entry per CDR3 protein. The table shows some 1.5 million distinct CDR3 sequences, with roughly 27% occurring only once. The sequenced material came from blood. These receptors came from a woman aged 30 to 39 in good health.

This clonotype was seen more than once but under ten times. The V and J genes are TRBV28 and TRBJ2-5; 8 positions agree with TRBD1. The CDR3 runs to 14 residues. V was pared by 7 bases and J by 4 bases, with 8 bases of the junction left unmatched. From germline, CDR1 is MDHEN and CDR2 SYDVKM. CDR3 nucleotides: TGTGCCAGCAACAGGGGGGCAGGGCGAGAGACCCAGTACTTC. The encoded protein is CASNRGAGRETQYF.

This clonotype was seen a handful of times. V and J are TRBV18 and TRBJ1-1; D is unclear. Trimming took off 2 bases at V and 1 base at J, with 8 bases between the two ends. The CDR3 consists of 14 residues. Germline-derived CDR1 and CDR2 are KGHSH and LQKENI. Written as DNA, the CDR3 is TGTGCCAGCTCACCAGAGTCCGCGAACACTGAAGCTTTCTTT. Amino acids: CASSPESANTEAFF.

The chain is built from TRBV29-1 and TRBJ2-3, with TRBD1 as a possible D gene (6 bases). V was pared by 8 bases and J by 3 bases, with 15 bases between. CDR3 length: 13 amino acids. CDR1 SQVTM and CDR2 ANQGSEA come from the germline V gene. CDR3 in DNA: TGCAGCCTCACGACCCAGGGGACAGATACGCAGTATTTT. Residues: CSLTTQGTDTQYF.

Comments on this clonotype: This may be a read error: a much more frequent sequence differs by one nucleotide. The rearrangement links TRBV20-1 to TRBJ2-1; tentative D call: TRBD2 (7 bases). Trimming stripped 0 bases from V and 8 bases from J, with 20 bases between. This CDR3 has 16 residues. Germline V CDR1 and CDR2: DFQATT, SNEGSKA (reference sequence). CDR3 sequence reads: CSARDGGAGSGDEQFF. The DNA for the CDR3 is TGCAGTGCTAGAGATGGGGGGGCAGGGTCTGGCGATGAGCAGTTCTTC.

This clonotype was recorded a few times. The chain links TRBV20-1 to TRBJ2-3, with TRBD2 matching over 10 bases. J lost 2 bases, V lost 0 bases, and 11 bases had no gene match. CDR1 and CDR2 from the germline V gene are DFQATT and SNEGSKA (reference sequence). CDR3 length equals 18 residues. Written as DNA, the CDR3 is TGCAGTGCTAGAGATTTCGTGGCTAGCGGGAGTACCACAGATACGCAGTATTTT. Translation gives CSARDFVASGSTTDTQYF.

The J gene is TRBJ2-3, the V gene TRBV2; D is perhaps TRBD1 (5 bases). This CDR3 is built from 15 residues. Trimming shortened V by 1 base and J by 6 bases, and 14 bases separated the two germline ends. CDR1 SNHLY and CDR2 FYNNEI come from the germline V gene. CDR3 region: CASSEGAGMVDTQYF. The DNA for the CDR3 is TGTGCCAGCAGTGAAGGGGCAGGGATGGTCGATACGCAGTATTTT.

The chain has TRBV20-1 and TRBJ2-1; 9 bases align to TRBD1. V gave up 4 bases and J gave up 8 bases; unmatched junction bases: 15. This CDR3 contains 16 residues. The V gene's germline CDR1 is DFQATT and CDR2 SNEGSKA (reference sequence). CDR3 bases: TGCAGTGCTATATCTCCAGAGGGACAGGGAATAGATGAGCAGTTCTTC. Protein product: CSAISPEGQGIDEQFF.

This clonotype has a handful of counts. The V call is TRBV7-9, the J call TRBJ1-2, with D maybe TRBD1 (5 bases). The CDR3 covers 12 residues. In germline, CDR1 is SEHNR, CDR2 FQNEAQ (reference sequence). Trimming pared 5 bases from V and 5 bases from J, leaving 9 bases between. The CDR3 region has the DNA TGTGCCAGCAGCGAACAGGCGTATGGCTACACCTTC. It encodes CASSEQAYGYTF.

The chain uses TRBV6-2 or TRBV6-3 and TRBJ2-3; the D is unclear. The germline V gene encodes CDR1 MNHEY and CDR2 SVGEGT. The CDR3 length is 15 residues. Deletions cut 0 bases from V and 2 bases from J, with 9 bases between. CDR3 nucleotide sequence: TGTGCCAGCAGTTACTCTCCGGAGAACACAGATACGCAGTATTTT. The encoded protein is CASSYSPENTDTQYF.

This rearrangement joins TRBV19 to TRBJ1-5; D might be TRBD1 (6 bases). The CDR3 covers 16 residues. Per the germline V gene, CDR1 is LNHDA and CDR2 is SQIVND (reference sequence). Deletions cut 5 bases from V and 6 bases from J, with 20 bases between. The CDR3 protein is CASSGLGRGGFQPQHF. CDR3 bases: TGTGCCAGTAGTGGACTCGGACGAGGGGGGTTTCAGCCCCAGCATTTT.

This clonotype was observed a handful of times. V is TRBV5-1 and J is TRBJ1-1; weak D call: TRBD1 (5 bases). The CDR3 contains 15 residues. V was cut by 4 bases and J by 0 bases, with 13 bases left in between. From germline, CDR1 is SGHRS and CDR2 YFSETQ. CDR3 sequence (DNA): TGCGCCAGCAGCCCTTGGGGGGGATTGAACACTGAAGCTTTCTTT. Protein product: CASSPWGGLNTEAFF.

The table lists this clonotype with many counts. The chain couples TRBV10-2 to TRBJ2-1, with TRBD2 matching over 7 bases. This CDR3 has 15 residues. CDR1 and CDR2 (germline): WSHSY, SAAADI. V was pared by 5 bases and J by 7 bases, with 11 bases of the junction left unmatched. The CDR3 DNA reads as TGCGCCAGCAGTCGGAGCGGGGCGAGAGGGAATGAGCAGTTCTTC. It codes for CASSRSGARGNEQFF.

This chain joins TRBV11-2 and TRBJ1-5, with D unresolved. Trimming took 5 bases from V and 6 from J, leaving 11 bases between them. The CDR3 is 13 residues long. Germline V CDR1 and CDR2: SGHAT, FQNNGV. CDR3 coding DNA: TGTGCCAGCAGCACGCGAGAGACTCAGCCCCAGCATTTT. Translating it yields CASSTRETQPQHF.

This clonotype was recorded at least ten times. The chain is built from TRBV5-6 and TRBJ1-2; the match to TRBD1 covers 10 bases. The CDR3 covers 15 residues. V lost 4 bases to trimming and J lost 4 bases; unmatched junction nucleotides: 7. From germline, CDR1 is SGHDT and CDR2 YYEEEE. The CDR3 DNA reads as TGTGCCAGCAGCCCGGGACAGGGGTTTGGCTATGGCTACACCTTC. Amino acid sequence: CASSPGQGFGYGYTF.

This clonotype was detected only a few times. This chain links TRBV21-1 with TRBJ2-7; the DNA was not used to check the table's D call, TRBD1. TRBV21-1 is an annotated pseudogene. This CDR3 comprises 14 residues. The CDR3 DNA reads TGTGCCAGGCCTAGGACAGGGGGCTCCGACGAGCAGTACTTC. This translates into CARPRTGGSDEQYF.

The sample holds many counts of this clonotype. The chain recombines TRBV28 with TRBJ1-6; D not resolved. Trimming cost V 8 bases and J 4 bases, with 6 bases left between them. The CDR3 is made up of 12 amino acids. Germline V gene sequence: CDR1 MDHEN, CDR2 SYDVKM. CDR3 sequence reads: CASGGYNSPLHF. The DNA of the CDR3 is TGTGCCAGCGGAGGGTATAATTCACCCCTCCACTTT.

Notes on this clonotype: At one end, the junction sequence differs from germline, possibly due to a read error. This chain uses TRBV12-3 or TRBV12-4 with TRBJ2-7; TRBD1 or TRBD2 may be the D gene (5 bases each). This CDR3 has 12 residues. The CDR3 nucleotides are TGTGCCGGCAGTTTGGGGGTGTACGAGCAGTACTTC. Its translation is CAGSLGVYEQYF.

This clonotype was counted only a few times. This chain uses TRBV20-1 with TRBJ1-4; D not certain. CDR3 size: 14 residues. The V gene's germline CDR1 is DFQATT and CDR2 SNEGSKA (reference sequence). V dropped 3 bases and J dropped 6 bases, with 14 bases sitting between them. As DNA, the CDR3 is TGCAGTGCTAGCGCTTTTAACAGTGATGAAAAACTGTTTTTT. Its translation: CSASAFNSDEKLFF.

The chain links TRBV25-1 to TRBJ2-6; weak D call: TRBD1 (6 bases). The CDR3 is 16 amino acids. With 8 bases removed from V and 4 bases from J, the gap between germline ends came to 18 bases. Germline V CDR1 and CDR2: MGHDK, SYGVNS. CDR3 nucleotides: TGTGCCAGCTCTTCCCCGGGGACATCCGGGGCCAACGTCCTGACTTTC. Amino acid sequence: CASSSPGTSGANVLTF.

This clonotype was found a few times. This CDR3 reads CASSRAYPHEQYF. In DNA, the CDR3 is TGTGCCAGCAGCCGGGCCTACCCCCACGAGCAGTACTTC. V and J are TRBV25-1 and TRBJ2-7; no reliable D call. Per germline, CDR1 MGHDK and CDR2 SYGVNS. The CDR3 runs to 13 residues. The V end lost 6 bases, the J end lost 5 bases, and 14 bases lay between the germline ends.

This clonotype was counted only a few times. CDR3 in amino acids: CASSVDTISTDTQYF. In DNA, the CDR3 is TGTGCCAGCAGCGTAGATACGATTAGCACAGATACGCAGTATTTT. The chain links TRBV9 to TRBJ2-3, with D uncertain. The length of the CDR3 is 15 residues. The germline V and J ends were trimmed by 0 bases and 0 bases, with 8 bases remaining between them. The germline gives CDR1 SGDLS, CDR2 YYNGEE. Full variable domain (missing parts from reference TRBV9 and TRBJ2-3): DSGVTQTPKHLITATGQRVTLRCSPRSGDLSVYWYQQSLDQGLQFLIQYYNGEERAKGNILERFSAQQFPDLHSELNLSSLELGDSALYFCASSVDTISTDTQYFGPGTRLTVL.

This clonotype was counted many times. V gene TRBV11-2 combines with J gene TRBJ1-2; D call uncertain. Germline V gene sequence: CDR1 SGHAT, CDR2 FQNNGV. This CDR3 has 16 residues. V lost 5 bases to trimming and J lost 0 bases, with 16 bases between them. The CDR3 loop is CASSPRRLGANYGYTF. The DNA of the CDR3 is TGTGCCAGCAGCCCCCGCAGGCTGGGAGCTAACTATGGCTACACCTTC.

This clonotype showed up many times. The V gene is TRBV7-9, the J gene TRBJ2-5; TRBD1 agrees at 7 bases. V was pared by 5 bases and J by 7 bases, with 10 bases of the junction left unmatched. This CDR3 has 14 residues. Germline CDR1 and CDR2: SEHNR and FQNEAQ (reference sequence). The CDR3 reads CASSPQTGYRTQYF. The CDR3 DNA follows: TGTGCCAGCAGCCCTCAGACAGGGTACCGGACCCAGTACTTC.

The chain joins TRBV28 to TRBJ2-2, with TRBD2 as a possible D gene (6 bases). Germline V gives CDR1 MDHEN, CDR2 SYDVKM. The length of the CDR3 is 16 residues. Trimming removed 7 bases at V and 5 bases at J, with 20 bases between. DNA of the CDR3: TGTGCCAGCATCTGGAAGGAGGGAGTGAGGACCGGGGAGCTGTTTTTT. Translation: CASIWKEGVRTGELFF.